These T cell receptor beta chains were read from a single sample in a study of blood T cell repertoires in COVID-19. Data came from immunoSEQ multiplex PCR; TCRdb stores just in-frame clones and leaves some out. Of around 84,000 clones in the sample, around 81% were seen once. Sequencing used peripheral blood. These receptors were obtained from an elderly man with active or convalescent COVID-19. CDR3s include the opening cysteine and the closing phenylalanine or tryptophan. The D gene is left open where the match is weak. Rows give clone size only sometimes, using once, few, many, or a class for an expanded clone.

TRBD1,NA,TRBJ1-5,TRBV5-4,15,TGTGCCAGCAGCTCGGGAGGGACAGGGAATCAGCCCCAGCATTTT,CASSSGGTGNQPQHF
NA,NA,TRBJ2-3,TRBV19,13,TGTGCCAGTAAGGGAGTAAGCACAGATACGCAGTATTTT,CASKGVSTDTQYF
TRBD1,NA,TRBJ1-2,TRBV29-1,14,TGCAGCGTTGAAGATCAGCAGGGGGCGGGCGGCTACACCTTC,CSVEDQQGAGGYTF
NA,few,TRBJ1-5,TRBV6-5,14,TGTGCCAGCAGTCCCCTTCTGAGCAATCAGCCCCAGCATTTT,CASSPLLSNQPQHF
TRBD1,NA,TRBJ1-4,TRBV5-1,17,TGCGCCAGCAGCTTTGAAGGGACAGGGTCGAAGGCTGAAAAACTGTTTTTT,CASSFEGTGSKAEKLFF
TRBD1,NA,TRBJ2-2,TRBV15,16,TGTGCCACCAGCAGAGGAGGGACAGGGGTTACCGGGGAGCTGTTTTTT,CATSRGGTGVTGELFF
NA,NA,TRBJ1-1,TRBV6-5,13,TGTGCCTGCAACCGGGAGGGGGGGACTGAAGCTTTCTTT,CACNREGGTEAFF
TRBD2,NA,TRBJ2-1,TRBV2,15,TGTGCCAGCAGTGTGCTAGCGGGAGTGGGGAGTGAGCAGTTCTTC,CASSVLAGVGSEQFF
TRBD1,NA,TRBJ1-4,TRBV6-5,15,TGTGCCAGCAGCCGACAGGGTTTGCCTAATGAAAAACTGTTTTTT,CASSRQGLPNEKLFF
TRBD1,NA,TRBJ1-2,TRBV6-4,19,TGTGCCAGCAGTGACGGGGACAGGGCGCTAACCCAAATATCCTATGGCTACACCTTC,CASSDGDRALTQISYGYTF
NA,NA,TRBJ2-5,TRBV18,13,TGTGCCAGCTCCCCTATCGCCCAAGAGACCCAGTACTTC,CASSPIAQETQYF
TRBD1,NA,TRBJ2-5,TRBV7-9,13,TGTGCCAGCAGTCCAAGGGGGCCCCAGGCCCAGTACTTC,CASSPRGPQAQYF